This TCR beta chain was captured in a study of OX40 agonist ivuxolimab in advanced cancers. About the research overall: Mean age approximately 61 years, range about 20 to 79; around 80% male.

Exclusion of a patient followed from autoimmune disease history or systemic immunosuppression. V was shortened by 6 bases and J by 5 bases, with 14 bases between the two germline ends. This CDR3 contains 15 residues. Germline-derived CDR1 and CDR2 are MGHDK and SYGVNS. Data came from immunoSEQ multiplex PCR; TCRdb stores just in-frame clones and leaves some out. In the table there are almost 70,000 clones, roughly 90% of which are singletons. The genes are TRBV25-1 and TRBJ1-6; the D gene is possibly TRBD1 (6 bases). The source is an adult with an advanced solid tumor such as melanoma, head and neck, liver or kidney cancer. This material consisted of CD4+ or CD8+ T cells sorted from blood, taken in a trial of the OX40 agonist ivuxolimab. This CDR3 reads CASRGSGHNNSPLHF. The CDR3, as DNA: TGTGCCAGCAGGGGGTCGGGACACAATAATTCACCCCTCCACTTT.